The 19 T cell receptor beta chains below all came from one sample that was sequenced in a study of blood T cell repertoires in COVID-19. TCRdb's table, derived via immunoSEQ multiplex PCR, lists solely in-frame clones and lacks some. The sample records around 170,000 clones, roughly 87% being singletons. The sample comprised PBMCs or T cells enriched from blood (not recorded which). All receptors derive from a woman between 50 and 59 years old who had recovered from COVID-19.

The chain has TRBV18 and TRBJ2-7; TRBD2 matches at 7 bases. Germline V CDR1 and CDR2: KGHSH, LQKENI. CDR3 length: 13 residues. The trim removed 3 bases at V and 3 bases at J, leaving 2 bases unmatched. For the CDR3, the DNA is TGTGCCAGCTCACCCGGGACTAACTACGAGCAGTACTTC. Encoded protein: CASSPGTNYEQYF.

This clone was seen more than once but under ten times. The sample contains more than one DNA sequence encoding this CDR3. The rearrangement links TRBV7-2 to TRBJ1-2, with D possibly being TRBD1 (5 bases). Trimming left V 5 bases short and J 3 bases short, with 10 bases between. CDR3 size: 13 residues. Germline assignment: CDR1 SGHTA and CDR2 FQGNSA. This CDR3 reads CASSRDRDYGYTF. As DNA, the CDR3 is TGTGCCAGCAGCCGAGACAGAGACTATGGCTACACCTTC.

V usage is TRBV4-2 and J usage is TRBJ2-6; no firm D call. Germline values: CDR1 LGHNA, CDR2 YNFKEQ. The CDR3 has 15 amino acids. The germline V and J ends were trimmed by 3 bases and 0 bases, with 6 bases remaining between them. The CDR3 protein is CASSQASSGANVLTF. Here the CDR3 DNA reads TGTGCCAGCAGCCAGGCCAGCTCTGGGGCCAACGTCCTGACTTTC.

The rearrangement joins TRBV18 to TRBJ1-4; D call uncertain. The CDR3 consists of 13 residues. CDR1 and CDR2 (germline): KGHSH, LQKENI. V was pared by 0 bases and J by 8 bases, with 7 bases between. The DNA of the CDR3 is TGTGCCAGCTCACCACCGAATAGCGAAAAACTGTTTTTT. Encoded protein: CASSPPNSEKLFF. The variable domain in full, completed from reference TRBV18 and TRBJ1-4, reads NAGVMQNPRHLVRRRGQEARLRCSPMKGHSHVYWYRQLPEEGLKFMVYLQKENIIDESGMPKERFSAEFPKEGPSILRIQQVVRGDSAAYFCASSPPNSEKLFFGSGTQLSVL.

The chain employs TRBV5-1 and TRBJ2-1; 9 bases agree with TRBD1. There are 15 residues in the CDR3. The junction had 2 bases not matched to a gene; V was cut back by 4 bases and J by 0 bases. Per germline, CDR1 SGHRS and CDR2 YFSETQ. CDR3 coding DNA: TGCGCCAGCAGCGTGGGACAGGGCTCCTACAATGAGCAGTTCTTC. Amino acids: CASSVGQGSYNEQFF.

The chain recombines TRBV19 with TRBJ2-7; unclear D gene. V was cut by 0 bases and J by 2 bases, with 11 bases left in between. This CDR3 spans 15 amino acids. Germline V gives CDR1 LNHDA, CDR2 SQIVND (reference sequence). CDR3 in amino acids: CASSIEGSRPYEQYF. In nucleotides, the CDR3 is TGTGCCAGTAGTATAGAGGGCTCCCGCCCCTACGAGCAGTACTTC.

V gene TRBV28 combines with J gene TRBJ1-3, with 9 nucleotides matching TRBD1. Germline CDR1 is MDHEN and CDR2 is SYDVKM. This CDR3 has 15 amino acids. V shed 6 bases and J 6 bases; nucleotides not matched to a gene: 9. In nucleotides, the CDR3 is TGTGCCAGCAGACCTCCGGGACAGGGCGTAAACACCATATATTTT. Translation: CASRPPGQGVNTIYF.

The chain carries TRBV19 and TRBJ2-7; 7 bases match TRBD2. After removal of 0 bases from V and 2 bases from J, the junction contained 10 bases not matched to a gene. Germline CDR1 reads LNHDA; CDR2 reads SQIVND (reference sequence). The CDR3 is 17 amino acids. The CDR3 sequence is CASSIDLPSGITYEQYF. The DNA of the CDR3 is TGTGCCAGTAGTATAGATTTGCCCAGCGGGATCACCTACGAGCAGTACTTC.

This clone has ten or more counts. CDR3 loop: CASSQDKAGGTDTQYF. The CDR3 DNA sequence: TGTGCCAGCAGCCAAGATAAGGCAGGGGGCACAGATACGCAGTATTTT. The rearrangement joins TRBV4-2 to TRBJ2-3, with a possible D match to TRBD1 (6 bases). Germline CDR1 is LGHNA and CDR2 is YNFKEQ. Deletions cut 0 bases from V and 1 base from J, with 11 bases between. The CDR3 length is 16 residues.

The V gene is TRBV9, the J gene TRBJ1-2; 9 nucleotides agree with TRBD1. From germline, CDR1 is SGDLS and CDR2 YYNGEE. The CDR3 is made up of 14 amino acids. V lost 2 bases and J lost 4; bases outside the gene matches: 3. The CDR3 nucleotides read TGTGCCAGCAGCGTTGAACAGGGGGCCTATGGCTACACCTTC. Translating it yields CASSVEQGAYGYTF.

The chain recombines TRBV3-1 (or the pseudogene TRBV3-2) with TRBJ2-5; 8 bases match TRBD1. The length of the CDR3 is 15 residues. After removal of 4 bases from V and 5 bases from J, the junction contained 9 bases not matched to a gene. Germline V gene lookup returns CDR1 LGHDT and CDR2 YNNKEL (reference sequence). Here the CDR3 DNA reads TGTGCCAGCAGCCCGAAGACAGGGGTCCTCGAGACCCAGTACTTC. As protein: CASSPKTGVLETQYF.

The chain has TRBV7-9 and TRBJ1-6; 8 bases align to TRBD1. Germline loops: CDR1 SEHNR, CDR2 FQNEAQ (reference sequence). This CDR3 is 15 amino acids long. J gave up 10 bases and V 0 bases, and 5 bases lay outside the gene matches. CDR3 coding DNA: TGTGCCAGCAGCTTAGCCCAGGGGGCTCACTCACCCCTCCACTTT. Encoded protein: CASSLAQGAHSPLHF.

This chain connects TRBV5-1 to TRBJ2-3; no reliable D call. Germline V lookup: CDR1 SGHRS, CDR2 YFSETQ. The V end was cut by 4 bases, the J end by 4 bases, with 13 bases between. This CDR3 has 14 amino acids. DNA for the CDR3: TGCGCCAGCAGCCCGACGAGAGGTGCAGATACGCAGTATTTT. Protein sequence: CASSPTRGADTQYF.

The rearrangement uses TRBV19 and TRBJ2-2; 7 nucleotides line up with TRBD1. This CDR3 contains 15 residues. Unmatched junction bases numbered 10, after V lost 10 bases and J lost 2 bases. The germline CDR1 and CDR2 sequences are LNHDA and SQIVND (reference sequence). CDR3 residues: CATRPGQINTGELFF. CDR3 sequence (DNA): TGTGCCACCAGACCGGGACAGATAAACACCGGGGAGCTGTTTTTT.

The chain is built from TRBV14 and TRBJ2-1; TRBD1 might be the D (6 bases). CDR1 is SGHDN and CDR2 is FVKESK in the germline V gene. The CDR3 loop spans 13 amino acids. Trimming took off 2 bases at V and 6 bases at J, with 8 bases between the two ends. Here the CDR3 DNA reads TGTGCCAGCAGCCAACGACAGGTCAATGAGCAGTTCTTC. It specifies CASSQRQVNEQFF. The variable domain in full, with the rest retrieved from reference TRBV14 and TRBJ2-1, is EAGVTQFPSHSVIEKGQTVTLRCDPISGHDNLYWYRRVMGKEIKFLLHFVKESKQDESGMPNNRFLAERTGGTYSTLKVQPAELEDSGVYFCASSQRQVNEQFFGPGTRLTVL.

Only a few counts were recorded for this clone. This chain connects TRBV27 to TRBJ2-3; D is possibly TRBD2 (6 bases). This CDR3 comprises 14 residues. In germline, CDR1 is MNHEY, CDR2 SMNVEV (reference sequence). V was cut by 3 bases and J by 2 bases, with 9 bases left in between. CDR3 amino acids: CASSFRENTDTQYF. The CDR3 DNA follows: TGTGCCAGCAGTTTTCGGGAGAACACAGATACGCAGTATTTT.

The chain combines TRBV2 with TRBJ2-1, with 7 bases matching TRBD2. The V and J ends lost 2 bases and 9 bases, in that order; junction bases with no gene match: 7. The CDR3 spans 14 residues. The V gene's germline CDR1 is SNHLY and CDR2 FYNNEI. Here the CDR3 DNA reads TGTGCCAGCAGTGAATCGCGGGAGTATGCTGAGCAGTTCTTC. Protein product: CASSESREYAEQFF.

This chain links TRBV7-9 with TRBJ2-7; D is undetermined. The CDR3 sequence is 14 residues long. Germline-derived CDR1 and CDR2 are SEHNR and FQNEAQ (reference sequence). V was clipped by 2 bases and J by 0 bases, with 8 bases between them. For the CDR3, the DNA is TGTGCCAGCAGCTTAAGCGAAAGCTCCTACGAGCAGTACTTC. Its translation is CASSLSESSYEQYF.

The chain couples TRBV2 to TRBJ1-5, with 8 nucleotides matching TRBD1. Germline values: CDR1 SNHLY, CDR2 FYNNEI. V trimming: 4 bases; J trimming: 4 bases; junction bases outside the gene matches: 3. The CDR3 covers 14 residues. In nucleotides, the CDR3 is TGTGCCAGCAGTGGGACAGGGTGGAATCAGCCCCAGCATTTT. Translated, it gives CASSGTGWNQPQHF.